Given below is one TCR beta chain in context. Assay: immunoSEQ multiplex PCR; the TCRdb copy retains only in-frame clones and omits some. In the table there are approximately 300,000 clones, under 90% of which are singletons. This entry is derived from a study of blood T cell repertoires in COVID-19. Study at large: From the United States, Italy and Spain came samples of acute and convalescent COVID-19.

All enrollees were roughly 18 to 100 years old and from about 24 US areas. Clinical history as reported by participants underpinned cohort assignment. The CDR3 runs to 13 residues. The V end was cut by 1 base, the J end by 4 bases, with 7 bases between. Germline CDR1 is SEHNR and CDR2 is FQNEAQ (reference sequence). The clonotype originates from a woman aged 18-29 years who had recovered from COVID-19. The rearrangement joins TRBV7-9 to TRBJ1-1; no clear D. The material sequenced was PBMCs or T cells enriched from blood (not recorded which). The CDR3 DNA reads TGTGCCAGCAGCTTAGAGCGGGGCACTGAAGCTTTCTTT. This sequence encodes CASSLERGTEAFF.